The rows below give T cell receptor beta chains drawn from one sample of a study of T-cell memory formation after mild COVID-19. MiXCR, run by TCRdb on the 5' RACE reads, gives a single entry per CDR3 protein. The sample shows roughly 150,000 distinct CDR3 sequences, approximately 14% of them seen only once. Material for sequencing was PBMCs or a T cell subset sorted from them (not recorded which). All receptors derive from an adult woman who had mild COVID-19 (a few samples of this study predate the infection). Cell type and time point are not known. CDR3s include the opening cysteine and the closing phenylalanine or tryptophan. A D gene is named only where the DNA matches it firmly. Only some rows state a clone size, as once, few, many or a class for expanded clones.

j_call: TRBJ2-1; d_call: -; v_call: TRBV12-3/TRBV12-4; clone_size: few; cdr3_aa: CASSLLGSRGEQFF; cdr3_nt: TGTGCCAGCAGTTTACTCGGGAGTAGGGGTGAGCAGTTCTTC
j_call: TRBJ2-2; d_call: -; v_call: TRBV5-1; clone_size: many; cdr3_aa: CASSTGNTGELFF; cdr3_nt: TGCGCCAGCAGCACGGGGAACACCGGGGAGCTGTTTTTT
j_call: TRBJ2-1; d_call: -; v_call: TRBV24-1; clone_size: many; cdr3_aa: CATSGPRRGYFYNEQFF; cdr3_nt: TGTGCCACCAGTGGGCCCCGAAGGGGGTACTTCTACAATGAGCAGTTCTTC
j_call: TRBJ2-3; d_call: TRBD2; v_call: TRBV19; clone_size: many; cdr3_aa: CASSLGRESDTQYF; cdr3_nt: TGTGCCAGTAGCCTCGGGCGGGAGTCAGATACGCAGTATTTT
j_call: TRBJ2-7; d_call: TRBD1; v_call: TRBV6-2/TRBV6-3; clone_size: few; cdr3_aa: CASSNHPGQEPYEQYF; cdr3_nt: TGTGCCAGCAGCAACCACCCCGGACAGGAACCCTACGAGCAGTACTTC
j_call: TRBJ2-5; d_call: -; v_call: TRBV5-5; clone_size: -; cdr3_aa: CASSLEAAETQYF; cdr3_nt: TGTGCCAGCAGCCTCGAAGCAGCCGAGACCCAGTACTTC
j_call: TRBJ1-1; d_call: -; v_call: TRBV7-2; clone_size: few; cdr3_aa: CASSLVFQGTEAFF; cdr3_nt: TGTGCCAGCAGCTTAGTATTTCAGGGCACTGAAGCTTTCTTT
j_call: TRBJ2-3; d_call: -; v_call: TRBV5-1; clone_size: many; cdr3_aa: CASSFRQATDTQYF; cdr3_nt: TGCGCCAGCAGCTTTAGGCAGGCCACAGATACGCAGTATTTT
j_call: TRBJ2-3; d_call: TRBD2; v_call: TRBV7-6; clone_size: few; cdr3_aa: CASSSPSGTTDTQYF; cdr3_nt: TGTGCCAGCAGCTCACCTAGCGGGACCACAGATACGCAGTATTTT
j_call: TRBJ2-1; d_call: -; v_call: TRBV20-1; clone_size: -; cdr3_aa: CSVPEGSYNEQFF; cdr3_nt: TGCAGTGTACCGGAGGGCTCCTACAATGAGCAGTTCTTC
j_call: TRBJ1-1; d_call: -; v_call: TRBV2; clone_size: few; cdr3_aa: CASSGVGYEAFF; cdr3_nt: TGTGCCAGCAGTGGAGTCGGTTATGAAGCTTTCTTT
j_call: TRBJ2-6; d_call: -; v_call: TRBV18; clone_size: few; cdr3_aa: CASSRDRKTAVLTF; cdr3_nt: TGTGCCAGCTCACGCGACAGAAAGACGGCCGTCCTGACTTTC
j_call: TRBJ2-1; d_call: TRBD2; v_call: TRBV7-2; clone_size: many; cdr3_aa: CASSPSGRDYNEQFF; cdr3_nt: TGTGCCAGCAGCCCTAGCGGGAGGGATTACAATGAGCAGTTCTTC